This T cell receptor beta chain was sequenced in a study of blood T cells in healthy people across ages. Overall study context: About one barcoded beta molecule per two T cells came from capture by template switching.

This CDR3 has 18 residues. After removal of 5 bases from V and 2 bases from J, the junction contained 7 bases not matched to a gene. For the second PCR, which ran for about 7 to 11 cycles, a sample-barcoded 5' primer and a J-beta primer mix were used. Sequencing of every sample gave 2.5 million or more CDR3-containing paired-end reads. TCRdb re-derived calls from the 5' RACE reads in MiXCR, one entry per CDR3 protein. The sample lists around 1,500,000 distinct CDR3 sequences, 25% to 30% occurring once. With respect to this clonotype: What it recognizes is unknown.

Findings and limits, study-wide: Older individuals had lower TCR beta diversity per million T cells (the decline was roughly linear). Naive T cell percentage showed a strong correlation with TCR beta diversity.

Sequencing was carried out using blood. The clonotype comes from a woman aged 25 to 45 in good health. This rearrangement joins TRBV12-3 or TRBV12-4 to TRBJ2-1, with TRBD2 matching over 15 bases. Here the CDR3 reads CASSGLAGGPWTYNEQFF. The CDR3 DNA reads as TGTGCCAGCAGTGGACTAGCGGGAGGGCCTTGGACCTACAATGAGCAGTTCTTC.